Given below is one TCR beta chain in context. Its matching antigen is unknown. This sample stems from a study of cytomegalovirus exposure and HLA in healthy donors. 13 Jbeta primers and 60 Vbeta primers were used for the PCR. Data came from immunoSEQ multiplex PCR; TCRdb stores just in-frame clones and leaves some out. Counted here are 150,000 to 200,000 clones, over 60% occurring once; the ten biggest clones make up about 1%. Study-level results: Presence/absence analyses supposed approximately even sequencing depth among donors. There were some public TCRs occurring in many donors, but most TCR sequences were rare.

V lost 4 bases to trimming and J lost 4 bases, with 16 bases between them. The CDR3 covers 15 residues. CDR1 SEHNR and CDR2 FQNEAQ come from the germline V gene (reference sequence). The sample taken for sequencing was PBMCs. The receptor comes from a woman in her forties in good health and CMV-seronegative. The chain combines TRBV7-9 with TRBJ1-2, with D uncertain. The CDR3 DNA reads TGTGCCAGCAGCTCGAGGGCGGGCAAACCCTATGGCTACACCTTC. Translation: CASSSRAGKPYGYTF. The variable domain in full, completed from reference TRBV7-9 and TRBJ1-2, reads DTGVSQNPRHKITKRGQNVTFRCDPISEHNRLYWYRQTLGQGPEFLTYFQNEAQLEKSRLLSDRFSAERPKGSFSTLEIQRTEQGDSAMYLCASSSRAGKPYGYTFGSGTRLTVV.